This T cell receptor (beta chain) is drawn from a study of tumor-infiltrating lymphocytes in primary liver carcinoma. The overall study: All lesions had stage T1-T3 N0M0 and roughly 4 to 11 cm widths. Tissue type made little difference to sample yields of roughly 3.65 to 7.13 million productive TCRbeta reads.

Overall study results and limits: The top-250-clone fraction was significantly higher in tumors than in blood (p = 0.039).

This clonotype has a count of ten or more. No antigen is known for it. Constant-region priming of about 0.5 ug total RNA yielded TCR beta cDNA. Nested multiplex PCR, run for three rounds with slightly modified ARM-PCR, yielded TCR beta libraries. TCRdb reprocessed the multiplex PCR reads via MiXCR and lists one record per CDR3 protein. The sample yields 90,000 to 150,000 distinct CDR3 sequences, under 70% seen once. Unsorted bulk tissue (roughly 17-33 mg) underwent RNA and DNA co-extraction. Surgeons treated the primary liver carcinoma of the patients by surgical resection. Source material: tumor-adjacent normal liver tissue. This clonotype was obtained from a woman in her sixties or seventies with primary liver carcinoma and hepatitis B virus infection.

Written as DNA, the CDR3 is TGTGCCAGCAGCCGTCTTTTAGCGGGGATCACAGATACGCAGTATTTT. This sequence encodes CASSRLLAGITDTQYF. V is TRBV5-6 and J is TRBJ2-3; TRBD2 matches at 8 bases. The germline V gene has CDR1 SGHDT and CDR2 YYEEEE. J gave up 2 bases and V 4 bases, and 9 bases lay outside the gene matches. The CDR3 has 16 amino acids. The full variable domain, its missing parts supplied by reference TRBV5-6 and TRBJ2-3, is DAGVTQSPTHLIKTRGQQVTLRCSPKSGHDTVSWYQQALGQGPQFIFQYYEEEERQRGNFPDRFSGHQFPNYSSELNVNALLLGDSALYLCASSRLLAGITDTQYFGPGTRLTVL.